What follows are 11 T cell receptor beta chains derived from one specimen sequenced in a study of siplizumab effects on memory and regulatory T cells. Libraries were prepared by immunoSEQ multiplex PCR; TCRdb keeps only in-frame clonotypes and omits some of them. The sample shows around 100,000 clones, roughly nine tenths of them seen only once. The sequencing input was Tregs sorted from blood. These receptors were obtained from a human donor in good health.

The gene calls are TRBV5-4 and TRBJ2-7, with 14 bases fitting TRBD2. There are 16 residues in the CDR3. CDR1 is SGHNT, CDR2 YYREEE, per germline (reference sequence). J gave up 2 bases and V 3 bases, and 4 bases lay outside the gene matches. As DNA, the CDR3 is TGTGCCAGCAGCTCGCGACTAGCGGGAGGGCCCTACGAGCAGTACTTC. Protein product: CASSSRLAGGPYEQYF.

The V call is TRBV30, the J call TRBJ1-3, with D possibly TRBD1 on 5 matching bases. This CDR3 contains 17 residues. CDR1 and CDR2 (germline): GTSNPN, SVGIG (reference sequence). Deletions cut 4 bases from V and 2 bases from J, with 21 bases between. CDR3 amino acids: CAWTERQRIAAGNTIYF. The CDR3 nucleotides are TGTGCCTGGACGGAAAGACAGAGGATTGCGGCTGGAAACACCATATATTTT.

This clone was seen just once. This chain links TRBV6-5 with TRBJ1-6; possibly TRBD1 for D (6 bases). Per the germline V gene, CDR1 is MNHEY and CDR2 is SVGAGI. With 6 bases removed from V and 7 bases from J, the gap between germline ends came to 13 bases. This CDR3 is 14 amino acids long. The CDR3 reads CASRGTGSNSPLHF. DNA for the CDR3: TGTGCCAGCAGGGGTACAGGGTCCAATTCACCCCTCCACTTT.

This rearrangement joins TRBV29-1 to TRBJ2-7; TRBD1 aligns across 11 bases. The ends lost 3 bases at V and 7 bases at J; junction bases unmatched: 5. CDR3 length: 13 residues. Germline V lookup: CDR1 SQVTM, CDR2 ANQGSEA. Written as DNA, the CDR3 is TGCAGCGTTGATGGACAGGGGGCGGGGGAGCAGTACTTC. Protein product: CSVDGQGAGEQYF.

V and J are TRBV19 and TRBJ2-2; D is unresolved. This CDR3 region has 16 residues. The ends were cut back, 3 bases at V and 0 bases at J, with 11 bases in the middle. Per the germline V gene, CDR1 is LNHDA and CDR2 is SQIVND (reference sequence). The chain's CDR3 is CASSMPQRPNTGELFF. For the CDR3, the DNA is TGTGCCAGTAGTATGCCCCAGCGCCCGAACACCGGGGAGCTGTTTTTT.

CDR3 amino acids: CASSFLPAGGRETQYF. CDR3 sequence (DNA): TGTGCCAGCAGCTTTCTCCCAGCGGGTGGGCGAGAGACCCAGTACTTC. This sequence joins TRBV5-6 and TRBJ2-5; tentatively, D is TRBD2 (6 bases). V lost 2 bases and J lost 4, with 18 bases in between. The CDR3 covers 16 residues. Germline V gene lookup returns CDR1 SGHDT and CDR2 YYEEEE.

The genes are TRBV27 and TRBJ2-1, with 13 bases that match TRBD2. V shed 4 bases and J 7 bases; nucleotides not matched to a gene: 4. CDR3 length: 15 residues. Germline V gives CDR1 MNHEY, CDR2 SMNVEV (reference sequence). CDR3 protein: CASSSLGLAGNEQFF. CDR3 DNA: TGTGCCAGCAGTTCCCTGGGACTAGCGGGAAATGAGCAGTTCTTC.

CDR3 protein: CASHTGPSRDEQYF. The CDR3 bases are TGCGCCAGTCATACCGGGCCTTCTCGGGACGAGCAGTACTTC. The genes are TRBV5-1 and TRBJ2-7; D not resolved. The CDR3 sequence is 14 residues long. The germline V and J ends were trimmed by 8 bases and 5 bases, with 20 bases remaining between them. Per the germline V gene, CDR1 is SGHRS and CDR2 is YFSETQ. The complete variable domain, with remaining parts taken from reference TRBV5-1 and TRBJ2-7, reads KAGVTQTPRYLIKTRGQQVTLSCSPISGHRSVSWYQQTPGQGLQFLFEYFSETQRNKGNFPGRFSGRQFSNSRSEMNVSTLELGDSALYLCASHTGPSRDEQYFGPGTRLTVT.

This CDR3 reads CASSDGGTDTQYF. The CDR3 DNA sequence: TGCGCCAGCAGTGATGGAGGCACAGATACGCAGTATTTT. The chain employs TRBV10-1 and TRBJ2-3; D unclear. The CDR3 is 13 amino acids. The germline CDR1 and CDR2 sequences are WNHNN and SYGVQD (reference sequence). With 3 bases removed from V and 1 base from J, the gap between germline ends came to 5 bases.

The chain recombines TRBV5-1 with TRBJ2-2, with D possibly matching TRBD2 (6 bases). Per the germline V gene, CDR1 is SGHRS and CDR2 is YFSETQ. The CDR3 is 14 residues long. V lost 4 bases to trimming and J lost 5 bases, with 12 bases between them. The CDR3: CASSRGTQTGELFF. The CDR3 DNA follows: TGCGCCAGCAGCCGGGGGACTCAAACCGGGGAGCTGTTTTTT.

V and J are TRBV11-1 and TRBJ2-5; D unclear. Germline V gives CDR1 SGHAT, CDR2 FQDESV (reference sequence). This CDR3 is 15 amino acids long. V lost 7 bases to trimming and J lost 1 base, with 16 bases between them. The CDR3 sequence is CASTLRRAVQETQYF. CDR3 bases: TGTGCCAGCACTCTACGCCGGGCCGTCCAAGAGACCCAGTACTTC.